Here is one T cell receptor (beta chain) with its context. What antigen it recognizes has not been identified. Base qualities are missing; no much larger clone stands one base away. This record belongs to a study of CD8+ T cells in alopecia areata (dated by TCRdb to the late 2010s). Regarding the research as a whole: The treated patients took part in an open-label pilot trial in which moderate-to-severe alopecia areata was treated with oral tofacitinib at 5 to 10 mg twice daily. Tofacitinib was administered for 6 to 18 months, and 6 months of follow-up off drug were then conducted to assess delayed response and recurrence. To study T cell clonal expansion in alopecia areata, the researchers applied high-throughput TCRbeta sequencing to both the C3H/HeJ mouse model and human patients. In humans, TCRbeta sequencing was performed on scalp tissue and on sorted CD4+ and CD8+ peripheral blood T cells from healthy controls and from patients with patchy or totalis/universalis alopecia areata. Biopsies were taken from tofacitinib-treated patients at baseline and at 4 and 24 weeks of treatment, and a later scalp biopsy was taken in several of the tofacitinib-treated patients. Clonality in the scalp was compared among normal scalp (n=4), patchy alopecia areata scalp (n=8), and alopecia totalis/universalis scalp (n=8). The RNA source kit depended on sample type: the PAXgene miRNA kit for fixed scalp, the miRNeasy kit for PBMCs, and the RNeasy kit for mouse skin. immunoSEQ multiplex PCR using 35 Vbeta forward primers and 13 Jbeta reverse primers was used to amplify TCRbeta CDR3 regions.

Library generation was performed with the immunoSEQ multiplex PCR assay. For TCR sequencing, RNA was extracted from every sample and reverse transcribed into cDNA to serve as template. First-strand cDNA was synthesized with SuperScript III using a 2:1 mix of oligo-dT and random hexamers. A synthetic immune receptor repertoire was used to assess amplification bias, and residual bias was removed computationally. Under the source paper's analysis protocol: After raw reads were preprocessed to remove errors, the CDR3 was defined following IMGT conventions as running from the conserved cysteine to phenylalanine. Clonality was computed by normalizing Shannon entropy by log2 of the number of productive unique TCRs and subtracting the result from 1. Scalp TCRbeta sequences were cross-referenced with sorted blood CD4 and CD8 repertoires so that the CD4 or CD8 identity of scalp clones could be inferred. The immuneACCESS repertoire file appears here via TCRdb, limited to in-frame rearrangements. These files lack a portion of the clones; in checked studies, under half of the deficit traces to unresolved V genes, and the cause of the others is not known. That table furnishes V, J and clone size, whereas the DNA furnished D and trimming. This sample is represented by 110,000 to 150,000 clones; about 60% of them were singletons. Nearly 6.5% of the sample lies in the top ten.

Study-level results and caveats: TCR sequences shared between patients were less clear than in mice, possibly partly because of HLA diversity in the patient population. Compared with normal scalp, lesional scalp had higher clonality and more expanded CD8+ clones, particularly in alopecia totalis/universalis, a pattern that suggests antigenic drive. Resident alphabeta T cells in normal human skin are also sequenced, complicating scalp TCR repertoire analysis, unlike mouse skin dominated by gammadelta T cells.

Taken from the germline V gene, the CDR1 and CDR2 loops are LGHNA and YNFKEQ. From cysteine to phenylalanine, the CDR3 is 15 amino acids long. The only DNA kept is the CDR3, 45 bases in frame from the first base. Trimming takes 0 bases off V and 4 bases off J; junction bases not matched to a gene: 2. The time point tag for this specimen amounts to: baseline before oral tofacitinib. Peripheral blood and lesional scalp punch biopsies were obtained from patients with alopecia areata. After PBMCs were isolated by density centrifugation and stained for CD3, CD4 and CD8, a FACSAria was used to sort CD4+ and CD8+ T cells.

Here the chain combines TRBV4-2 and TRBJ2-1; 8 bases in the junction line up with TRBD1. The clonotype comes from a human donor with alopecia areata. Sample: CD4+ T cells sorted from blood, taken at week 0. The CDR3 region has the sequence CASSQEGQGYNEQFF. The sequenced DNA is TGTGCCAGCAGCCAAGAAGGACAGGGATACAATGAGCAGTTCTTC.